This T cell receptor (beta chain) was obtained from a study of cytomegalovirus exposure and HLA in healthy donors. This clone was recorded once. Libraries were prepared by immunoSEQ multiplex PCR; TCRdb keeps only in-frame clonotypes and omits some of them. The sample has 150,000 to 200,000 clones, 85% seen once. Trimming stripped 0 bases from V and 2 bases from J, with 9 bases between. Germline CDR1 reads SGHNT; CDR2 reads YYREEE (reference sequence). The CDR3 spans 15 residues. The chain has TRBV5-4 and TRBJ1-3, with a possible D match to TRBD1 (5 bases). Material: PBMCs. The source is a man aged 25-40 years in good health and CMV-seropositive. As DNA, the CDR3 is TGTGCCAGCAGCTTGGGGGGGAGGACTGGAAACACCATATATTTT. Its translation is CASSLGGRTGNTIYF. Drawing the rest from reference TRBV5-4 and TRBJ1-3, the complete variable domain is ETGVTQSPTHLIKTRGQQVTLRCSSQSGHNTVSWYQQALGQGPQFIFQYYREEENGRGNFPPRFSGLQFPNYSSELNVNALELDDSALYLCASSLGGRTGNTIYFGEGSWLTVV.